This T cell receptor (beta chain) was found in a study of control samples from healthy donors and cancer patients. The CDR3 has 13 amino acids. The V and J ends lost 2 bases and 6 bases, in that order; junction bases with no gene match: 4. Germline assignment: CDR1 SGHNT and CDR2 YYREEE (reference sequence). The method was immunoSEQ multiplex PCR; TCRdb's version includes in-frame clones alone and lacks a portion of them. The data contain approximately 100,000 clones, more than 75% of them seen just once; the ten biggest clones take up over 2%. The sequenced sample was blood. V usage is TRBV5-4 and J usage is TRBJ1-2, with 7 bases lining up with TRBD1. The clonotype originates from a woman aged 35 to 49 in good health. The CDR3 loop is CASSFRDRDGYTF. The CDR3 DNA is TGTGCCAGCAGCTTTCGAGACAGGGATGGCTACACCTTC.